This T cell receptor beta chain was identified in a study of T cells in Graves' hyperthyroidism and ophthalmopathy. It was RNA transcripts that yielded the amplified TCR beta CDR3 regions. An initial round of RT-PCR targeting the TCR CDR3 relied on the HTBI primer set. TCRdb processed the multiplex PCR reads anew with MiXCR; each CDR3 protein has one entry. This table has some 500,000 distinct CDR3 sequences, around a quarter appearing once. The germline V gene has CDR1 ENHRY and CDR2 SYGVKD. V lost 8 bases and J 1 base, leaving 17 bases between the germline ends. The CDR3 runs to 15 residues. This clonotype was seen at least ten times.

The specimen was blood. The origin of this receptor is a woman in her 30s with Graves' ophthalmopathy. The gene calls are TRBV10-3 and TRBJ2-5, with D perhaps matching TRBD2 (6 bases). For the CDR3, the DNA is TGTGCCATCGGAGGGGTTCCAGACGGCCAAGAGACCCAGTACTTC. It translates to CAIGGVPDGQETQYF.